Presented here are 12 T cell receptor beta chains from one specimen sequenced in a study of blood T cell repertoires in COVID-19. The assay was immunoSEQ multiplex PCR, and TCRdb's table has in-frame clones only and misses some. Counted here are about 270,000 clones, 65% to 90% occurring once; the ten biggest clones make up around 13%. The source material was peripheral blood. All receptors come from a woman in her seventies with COVID-19, enrolled during active disease.

The chain joins TRBV7-2 to TRBJ1-1; a possible D gene is TRBD1 (5 bases). The V gene's germline CDR1 is SGHTA and CDR2 FQGNSA. Trimming left V 5 bases short and J 5 bases short, with 12 bases between. This CDR3 comprises 13 residues. In nucleotides, the CDR3 is TGTGCCAGCAGCCGGGAGGGGATTACTGAAGCTTTCTTT. Its protein is CASSREGITEAFF. The full variable domain, in which reference TRBV7-2 and TRBJ1-1 provide the parts outside the CDR3, is GAGVSQSPSNKVTEKGKDVELRCDPISGHTALYWYRQSLGQGLEFLIYFQGNSAPDKSGLPSDRFSAERTGGSVSTLTIQRTQQEDSAVYLCASSREGITEAFFGQGTRLTVV.

J is TRBJ1-1 and V is TRBV5-1; 9 nucleotides line up with TRBD1. Trimming at V came to 5 bases and at J to 1 base, leaving 6 bases not matched to a gene. Germline CDR1 and CDR2: SGHRS and YFSETQ. This CDR3 region has 15 residues. As DNA, the CDR3 is TGCGCCAGCAGACAGACAGGGGGTTGGAACACTGAAGCTTTCTTT. Translated, it gives CASRQTGGWNTEAFF.

The chain has TRBV7-2 and TRBJ1-2, with D perhaps matching TRBD1 (6 bases). CDR1 and CDR2 from the germline V gene are SGHTA and FQGNSA. Trimming stripped 3 bases from V and 1 base from J, with 9 bases between. The CDR3 sequence is 14 residues long. Here the CDR3 DNA reads TGTGCCAGCAGCTTGGACAGTTTTAACTATGGCTACACCTTC. It translates to CASSLDSFNYGYTF.

V is TRBV9 and J is TRBJ2-3; D is possibly TRBD1 (7 bases). The CDR3 contains 15 residues. The V end was cut by 3 bases, the J end by 1 base, with 12 bases between. The germline V gene encodes CDR1 SGDLS and CDR2 YYNGEE. The CDR3 DNA reads TGTGCCAGCAGCGCGGAGGGGGCCGGCACAGATACGCAGTATTTT. It yields the protein CASSAEGAGTDTQYF.

The chain employs TRBV7-8 and TRBJ2-7; TRBD1 agrees at 8 bases. CDR1 and CDR2 from the germline V gene are SGHVS and FQNEAQ. This CDR3 is 17 amino acids long. V trimming: 0 bases; J trimming: 2 bases; junction bases outside the gene matches: 9. This chain's CDR3 is CASSLALWDRLTYEQYF. The CDR3 DNA follows: TGTGCCAGCAGCTTAGCGCTCTGGGACAGGTTAACCTACGAGCAGTACTTC.

This clone was counted at least ten times. The V gene is TRBV28, the J gene TRBJ2-7; 9 nucleotides align to TRBD1. Germline values: CDR1 MDHEN, CDR2 SYDVKM. The CDR3 runs to 15 residues. With 6 bases clipped from V and 4 bases from J, the junction kept 10 bases outside the gene matches. The CDR3 DNA is TGTGCCAGCAGCCCGAACCGGGACAGGGTTTACGAGCAGTACTTC. The encoded protein is CASSPNRDRVYEQYF.

The V call is TRBV11-2, the J call TRBJ2-7; TRBD1 matches 9 bases. The junction had 0 bases not matched to a gene; V was cut back by 1 base and J by 5 bases. In germline, CDR1 is SGHAT, CDR2 FQNNGV. The CDR3 extends over 13 amino acids. Here the CDR3 reads CASSLGQGDEQYF. CDR3 coding DNA: TGTGCCAGCAGCTTAGGACAGGGGGACGAGCAGTACTTC.

V gene TRBV4-2 combines with J gene TRBJ2-5; possibly TRBD1 for D (6 bases). CDR3 length equals 15 residues. The V gene's germline CDR1 is LGHNA and CDR2 YNFKEQ. V was trimmed by 0 bases and J by 2 bases, leaving 10 bases between them. The CDR3 protein is CASSQEMRGQETQYF. CDR3 sequence (DNA): TGTGCCAGCAGCCAAGAAATGAGGGGGCAAGAGACCCAGTACTTC.

This sequence joins TRBV5-1 and TRBJ2-7, with D perhaps matching TRBD1 (5 bases). Trimming removed 1 base at V and 0 bases at J, with 11 bases between. The CDR3 extends over 15 amino acids. CDR1 is SGHRS and CDR2 is YFSETQ in the germline V gene. CDR3 in amino acids: CASSLSGPNSYEQYF. CDR3 nucleotides: TGCGCCAGCAGCTTGTCAGGGCCAAACTCCTACGAGCAGTACTTC.

The chain joins TRBV7-2 to TRBJ2-3, with 15 bases aligning to TRBD2. The V gene end was trimmed by 6 bases and the J gene end by 8 bases; junction bases not matched to a gene: 3. Germline CDR1 and CDR2: SGHTA and FQGNSA. The CDR3 has 14 amino acids. CDR3 region: CASSGTSGGRTQYF. In nucleotides, the CDR3 is TGTGCCAGCAGTGGGACTAGCGGGGGGCGTACGCAGTATTTT.

This clone was counted only a few times. The CDR3 sequence is CASRRVKETQYF. The CDR3 bases are TGTGCCAGCAGACGGGTCAAAGAGACCCAGTACTTC. The J gene is TRBJ2-5, the V gene TRBV2; unclear D gene. This CDR3 is built from 12 residues. Germline CDR1 SNHLY, CDR2 FYNNEI. Trimming removed 6 bases from V and 3 bases from J, with 8 bases in between.

V is TRBV7-6 and J is TRBJ2-7; 10 bases fit TRBD2. Germline CDR1 SGHVS, CDR2 FNYEAQ. J gave up 3 bases and V 3 bases, and 2 bases lay outside the gene matches. The CDR3 runs to 14 residues. For the CDR3, the DNA is TGTGCCAGCAGCTTTACTAGCGGGGTCTACGAGCAGTACTTC. Encoded protein: CASSFTSGVYEQYF.